The present TCR beta chain was sequenced within a study of a mutant IDH1 vaccine in newly diagnosed glioma. Time point of the sample: baseline, week 1 (first vaccination visit). Treatment defined: pre-vaccination baseline after standard-of-care therapy. Sequencing used immunoSEQ multiplex PCR; TCRdb keeps in-frame clones, though not all of them. Among approximately 52,000 clones, about 83% were seen once, and the ten largest hold over 1.5%. The V segment lost 1 base and the J segment 9 bases; nucleotides outside the gene matches: 3. This CDR3 has 13 amino acids. CDR1 is MGHRA, CDR2 YSYEKL, per germline.

The TCR sequence derives from a woman aged 40 to 50 with glioma. Here the sequenced sample was PBMCs, taken from a glioma patient treated with radiotherapy, temozolomide or both. The chain couples TRBV4-1 to TRBJ2-1; 7 bases align to TRBD2. The chain's CDR3 is CASSQGTSSEQFF. The CDR3, as DNA: TGCGCCAGCAGCCAAGGGACTAGTTCTGAGCAGTTCTTC.